The 19 T cell receptor beta chains in this list originate from one sample, sequenced in a study of blood T cell repertoires in COVID-19 (dated by TCRdb to about 2020). The receptor library was made with the immunoSEQ multiplex PCR assay. TCRdb carries this immuneACCESS record with in-frame sequences only. Its versions omit some clonotypes, under half of them owing to an unresolved V gene in the studies checked, with the rest unexplained. Across this sample there are 95,000 to 150,000 clones, with about nine tenths seen only once. The top ten clones comprise roughly 29% of the sample. Material for sequencing was peripheral blood. The origin of the receptors is a woman in her 70s with acute or convalescent COVID-19.

J is TRBJ2-2 and V is TRBV5-4; 8 nucleotides agree with TRBD2. CDR3 length: 15 amino acids. With 4 bases clipped from V and 9 bases from J, the junction kept 11 bases outside the gene matches. Germline V gene data show CDR1 as SGHNT and CDR2 as YYREEE (reference sequence). The CDR3 reads CASSTQGPGGRELFF. CDR3 sequence (DNA): TGTGCCAGCAGCACGCAGGGGCCGGGAGGGCGGGAGCTGTTTTTT.

This sequence joins TRBV7-9 and TRBJ1-2; TRBD1 aligns across 7 bases. CDR1 is SEHNR, CDR2 FQNEAQ, per germline (reference sequence). V shed 3 bases, J shed 5 bases, and the junction held 9 bases outside the gene matches. This CDR3 comprises 15 residues. The DNA of the CDR3 is TGTGCCAGCAGCTTCGCAGGGGGAATGGCATATGGCTACACCTTC. Amino acid sequence: CASSFAGGMAYGYTF.

The rearrangement links TRBV6-2 or TRBV6-3 to TRBJ2-1, with a tentative D call TRBD1 (5 bases). V lost 1 base and J lost 7, with 11 bases in between. Germline V CDR1 and CDR2: MNHEY, SVGEGT. The CDR3 runs 14 residues. The CDR3 sequence: CASSYLWTQNEQFF. The CDR3 DNA reads TGTGCCAGCAGTTACTTATGGACACAGAATGAGCAGTTCTTC.

This clone was counted only a few times. The CDR3 protein is CASSQQGQNSGNTIYF. In DNA, the CDR3 is TGCGCCAGCAGCCAACAGGGACAGAACTCTGGAAACACCATATATTTT. The chain employs TRBV4-1 and TRBJ1-3, with 7 bases lining up with TRBD1. The V and J ends lost 2 bases and 0 bases, in that order; junction bases with no gene match: 4. CDR1 MGHRA and CDR2 YSYEKL come from the germline V gene. The CDR3 length is 16 residues.

The chain recombines TRBV15 with TRBJ1-2; D might be TRBD1 (5 bases). CDR3 size: 14 residues. Looked up from germline, CDR1 is LNHNV and CDR2 is YYDKDF (reference sequence). Trimming shortened V by 2 bases and J by 5 bases, and 12 bases separated the two germline ends. CDR3 in amino acids: CATSRIDSEYGYTF. The CDR3 DNA sequence: TGTGCCACCAGCAGAATAGACAGCGAATATGGCTACACCTTC.

This sequence joins TRBV27 and TRBJ1-6; weak D call: TRBD1 (5 bases). Germline lookup yields CDR1 MNHEY and CDR2 SMNVEV (reference sequence). The CDR3 length is 17 residues. Trimming cost V 5 bases and J 7 bases, with 21 bases left between them. The CDR3 DNA reads as TGTGCCAGCAGTCTTCCACCTAGGACAAATTGGAATTCACCCCTCCACTTT. This translates into CASSLPPRTNWNSPLHF.

The rearrangement links TRBV7-2 to TRBJ2-4; D gene uncertain. This CDR3 contains 14 residues. In germline, CDR1 is SGHTA, CDR2 FQGNSA. Trimming stripped 2 bases from V and 4 bases from J, with 9 bases between. The CDR3 DNA reads TGTGCCAGCAGCTTAAATCTAGGAAAAAACATTCAGTACTTC. It is translated as CASSLNLGKNIQYF.

The V and J genes are TRBV2 and TRBJ1-2, with 7 nucleotides matching TRBD1. The CDR3 is 14 residues long. Germline V lookup: CDR1 SNHLY, CDR2 FYNNEI. The V gene end was trimmed by 5 bases and the J gene end by 7 bases; junction bases not matched to a gene: 10. CDR3 coding DNA: TGTGCCAGCAGTCCCACGGTGTCAGGGGGTGGCTACACCTTC. It yields the protein CASSPTVSGGGYTF.

The V and J genes are TRBV30 and TRBJ1-2; TRBD1 might be the D (5 bases). The CDR3 has 12 amino acids. Trimming took 0 bases from V and 8 from J, leaving 10 bases between them. Germline V gene lookup returns CDR1 GTSNPN and CDR2 SVGIG (reference sequence). CDR3 in amino acids: CAWSVSGGGYTF. Written as DNA, the CDR3 is TGTGCCTGGAGTGTATCCGGGGGGGGCTACACCTTC. The full variable domain, with the rest looked up from reference TRBV30 and TRBJ1-2, is SQTIHQWPATLVQPVGSPLSLECTVEGTSNPNLYWYRQAAGRGLQLLFYSVGIGQISSEVPQNLSASRPQDRQFILSSKKLLLSDSGFYLCAWSVSGGGYTFGSGTRLTVV.

This chain joins TRBV6-5 and TRBJ2-2; perhaps TRBD1 as D (6 bases). The CDR3 contains 15 residues. Deletions cut 5 bases from V and 1 base from J, with 11 bases between. The germline V gene encodes CDR1 MNHEY and CDR2 SVGAGI. The CDR3 DNA reads as TGTGCCAGCAGTCACCGACAGGAGAACACCGGGGAGCTGTTTTTT. Residues: CASSHRQENTGELFF.

Only a few counts were recorded for this clone. The CDR3 region is CASSSGSGHVMGEQYF. The CDR3 bases are TGTGCCAGCAGCTCAGGGTCGGGACACGTGATGGGCGAGCAGTACTTC. This sequence joins TRBV7-6 and TRBJ2-7, with D tentatively TRBD1 (6 bases). CDR3 length equals 16 residues. Germline V lookup: CDR1 SGHVS, CDR2 FNYEAQ. V dropped 4 bases and J dropped 6 bases, with 22 bases sitting between them.

V is TRBV7-9 and J is TRBJ2-6; 7 nucleotides match TRBD2. J was trimmed by 0 bases and V by 5 bases; bases with no gene match: 7. Germline V gives CDR1 SEHNR, CDR2 FQNEAQ (reference sequence). The CDR3 runs to 17 residues. The CDR3 coding sequence is TGTGCCAGCAGCCCGGCGGGAGACTACTCTGGGGCCAACGTCCTGACTTTC. Its protein product is CASSPAGDYSGANVLTF.

This clone was observed a handful of times. V and J are TRBV27 and TRBJ1-5, with D perhaps TRBD1 (6 bases). CDR3 length equals 15 residues. V shed 6 bases and J shed 1 base, with 13 bases lying between them. The germline V gene encodes CDR1 MNHEY and CDR2 SMNVEV (reference sequence). DNA for the CDR3: TGTGCCAGCAGGGCCAGGGGAGAGAGCAATCAGCCCCAGCATTTT. It translates to CASRARGESNQPQHF.

This clone was counted once. J is TRBJ1-1 and V is TRBV30, with 8 nucleotides matching TRBD1. Germline lookup yields CDR1 GTSNPN and CDR2 SVGIG (reference sequence). V lost 4 bases and J lost 4; bases outside the gene matches: 5. This CDR3 comprises 13 residues. This chain's CDR3 is CAWTNRGSTEAFF. The DNA of the CDR3 is TGTGCCTGGACAAACAGGGGGTCCACTGAAGCTTTCTTT.

This chain joins TRBV7-8 and TRBJ2-1, with 10 bases fitting TRBD1. This CDR3 has 14 amino acids. J gave up 10 bases and V 8 bases, and 11 bases lay outside the gene matches. Germline V gives CDR1 SGHVS, CDR2 FQNEAQ. The CDR3 sequence: CASAPGQGRGEQFF. As DNA, the CDR3 is TGTGCCAGCGCGCCGGGACAGGGGCGGGGGGAGCAGTTCTTC.

The J gene is TRBJ1-2, the V gene TRBV7-9; 8 positions match TRBD1. From germline, CDR1 is SEHNR and CDR2 FQNEAQ (reference sequence). V dropped 1 base and J dropped 6; count of bases not matched to a gene: 7. The CDR3 extends over 15 amino acids. As DNA, the CDR3 is TGTGCCAGCAGCTTAGGTACAGGGGGGTCCAATGGCTACACCTTC. Translating gives CASSLGTGGSNGYTF.

The gene calls are TRBV5-3 and TRBJ2-1; 12 bases are shared with TRBD2. TRBV5-3 is an ORF, and what it does is uncertain. V lost 1 base and J lost 4; bases outside the gene matches: 12. There are 19 residues in the CDR3. The CDR3 DNA reads TGTGCCAGAAGCTTGCAAACTAGCGGGGGGCATCCCAAATACAATGAGCAGTTCTTC. Translation gives CARSLQTSGGHPKYNEQFF.

The chain uses TRBV5-1 and TRBJ2-2, with D perhaps matching TRBD2 (6 bases). Germline CDR1 and CDR2: SGHRS and YFSETQ. The CDR3 has 15 amino acids. The V end lost 3 bases, the J end lost 0 bases, and 9 bases lay between the germline ends. The CDR3 loop is CASSWDSPNTGELFF. The CDR3 nucleotides are TGCGCCAGCAGCTGGGACTCGCCGAACACCGGGGAGCTGTTTTTT. The full variable domain, rest sourced from reference TRBV5-1 and TRBJ2-2, is KAGVTQTPRYLIKTRGQQVTLSCSPISGHRSVSWYQQTPGQGLQFLFEYFSETQRNKGNFPGRFSGRQFSNSRSEMNVSTLELGDSALYLCASSWDSPNTGELFFGEGSRLTVL.

This clone was recorded once. V is TRBV11-2 and J is TRBJ1-6; maybe TRBD1 (5 bases). With 5 bases removed from V and 10 bases from J, the gap between germline ends came to 12 bases. The CDR3 sequence is 13 residues long. Germline V CDR1 and CDR2: SGHAT, FQNNGV. CDR3 sequence: CASSRQGGSPLHF. CDR3 bases: TGTGCCAGCAGCCGGCAGGGTGGGTCACCCCTCCACTTT.